The source of this TCR beta chain is a study of Ad26.COV2.S vaccination and SARS-CoV-2 variants. Stated treatment: roughly 18 received Ad26.COV2.S at low or high dose, single or two shots; roughly five received placebo; per-sample allocation not given. All samples were drawn on day 63, counting from the first vaccine or placebo injection. Study-wide results and caveats: Compared with placebo recipients, vaccine recipients had higher spike-specific TCR breadth.

Method: immunoSEQ multiplex PCR; TCRdb's copy keeps in-frame clones and lacks some. The sample comprises hundreds of thousands of clones, around 87% of which are singletons, and about 3.5% rests with the top ten. The CDR3 covers 14 residues. Trimming removed 3 bases from V and 6 bases from J; junction bases left unmatched: 4. In germline, CDR1 is MRHNA, CDR2 SNTAGT. In regard to this clone: The antigen is not known.

V usage is TRBV6-4 and J usage is TRBJ2-1, with 8 bases matching TRBD2. The specimen comprised peripheral blood, sampled in a trial of Ad26.COV2.S vaccine versus placebo. The TCR was taken from a person aged 18-65 years who received the Ad26.COV2.S COVID-19 vaccine or a placebo. DNA of the CDR3: TGTGCCAGCAGTGAGCGGGGGGAAGGCAATGAGCAGTTCTTC. It specifies CASSERGEGNEQFF.